This T cell receptor beta chain is from a study of technical replicates of blood from a few donors. TCRdb keeps only in-frame clones here, not all; method: immunoSEQ multiplex PCR. The sample consists of 80,000 to 95,000 clones, about 96% of them appearing once. CDR3 length equals 11 residues. With 8 bases removed from V and 0 bases from J, the gap between germline ends came to 2 bases. Germline V gene sequence: CDR1 MDHEN, CDR2 SYDVKM. The chain is built from TRBV28 and TRBJ1-3; D is undetermined. Sequencing used T cells isolated from PBMCs. This clonotype was obtained from a human donor in good health. The CDR3 DNA follows: TGTGCCAGCTACTCTGGAAACACCATATATTTT. This codes for CASYSGNTIYF.